The 27 T cell receptor beta chains reported below all come from one sample, sequenced in a study of monozygotic twins with inflammatory bowel disease. TCRdb re-analyzed the 5' RACE reads; it lists each CDR3 protein once, without DNA. This sample's table has nearly 450,000 distinct CDR3 sequences. The material sequenced was blood. The receptors stem from a human donor with ulcerative colitis or Crohn's disease, or a healthy co-twin of an affected twin (not recorded which).

V and J are TRBV10-3 and TRBJ2-7; the TCRdb call, TRBD1, lacks DNA for checking. The CDR3 has 15 residues. Germline V gene sequence: CDR1 ENHRY, CDR2 SYGVKD. This chain's CDR3 is CAISESRQGPDEQYF.

CDR3 in amino acids: CAWSVVAANTGELFF. The V and J genes are TRBV30 and TRBJ2-2. From germline, CDR1 is GTSNPN and CDR2 SVGIG (reference sequence). The CDR3 covers 15 residues. The variable domain in full, completed from reference TRBV30 and TRBJ2-2, reads SQTIHQWPATLVQPVGSPLSLECTVEGTSNPNLYWYRQAAGRGLQLLFYSVGIGQISSEVPQNLSASRPQDRQFILSSKKLLLSDSGFYLCAWSVVAANTGELFFGEGSRLTVL.

The chain joins TRBV4-1 to TRBJ1-5; TCRdb selects TRBD1, and the lack of DNA leaves this call unchecked. Germline values: CDR1 MGHRA, CDR2 YSYEKL. This CDR3 region has 15 residues. This CDR3 is CASSPTGGPSQPQHF.

The chain recombines TRBV10-3 with TRBJ2-1; TCRdb lists TRBD1, though no DNA is available to test this call. Germline assignment: CDR1 ENHRY and CDR2 SYGVKD. This CDR3 region has 15 residues. The CDR3 protein is CAICPGGQPYNEQFF.

The chain employs TRBV20-1 and TRBJ2-5. The V gene's germline CDR1 is DFQATT and CDR2 SNEGSKA (reference sequence). The CDR3 runs 12 residues. This CDR3 reads CSADTAWETQYF.

The chain combines TRBV6-1 with TRBJ2-2; TCRdb's D call, TRBD1, is unchecked because there is no DNA. CDR1 and CDR2 from the germline V gene are MNHNS and SASEGT. The CDR3 length is 16 residues. CDR3 amino acids: CASSSNRGGPTGELFF.

V usage is TRBV6-1 and J usage is TRBJ2-7; TCRdb reports TRBD1, a call that lacks DNA to check it against. The CDR3 spans 15 residues. Germline V gene sequence: CDR1 MNHNS, CDR2 SASEGT. The CDR3 spells CASTAGTGYSYEQYF.

The chain has TRBV7-2 and TRBJ2-1; TCRdb indicates TRBD1, and absent DNA this call remains unverified. This CDR3 contains 13 residues. The germline gives CDR1 SGHTA, CDR2 FQGNSA. Here the CDR3 reads CASRPGAYNEQFF.

V usage is TRBV3-1 and J usage is TRBJ2-2. The germline gives CDR1 LGHDT, CDR2 YNNKEL (reference sequence). The CDR3 has 16 residues. The CDR3 here is CASSQRSARNTGELFF.

Here the CDR3 reads CASSLNTASSNQPQHF. V usage is TRBV12-3 or TRBV12-4 and J usage is TRBJ1-5. The CDR3 covers 16 residues.

The chain uses TRBV30 and TRBJ2-7; no DNA is available, so the TRBD2 call from TCRdb remains unchecked. Germline CDR1 reads GTSNPN; CDR2 reads SVGIG (reference sequence). The CDR3 loop spans 14 amino acids. The CDR3: CAWSGLAATYEQYF.

The chain recombines TRBV10-3 with TRBJ2-1; TCRdb indicates TRBD1, and absent DNA this call remains unverified. This CDR3 has 13 amino acids. CDR1 is ENHRY, CDR2 SYGVKD, per germline. Here the CDR3 reads CAISEDRAAEQFF.

This chain joins TRBV5-4 and TRBJ1-1; TCRdb reports TRBD1, a call that lacks DNA to check it against. Per the germline V gene, CDR1 is SGHNT and CDR2 is YYREEE (reference sequence). The CDR3 runs 15 residues. This chain's CDR3 is CASTRPGQKNTEAFF. The full variable domain, completed using reference TRBV5-4 and TRBJ1-1, is ETGVTQSPTHLIKTRGQQVTLRCSSQSGHNTVSWYQQALGQGPQFIFQYYREEENGRGNFPPRFSGLQFPNYSSELNVNALELDDSALYLCASTRPGQKNTEAFFGQGTRLTVV.

The chain's CDR3 is CASSLNDRPEQYF. The chain joins TRBV7-2 to TRBJ2-7; TCRdb gives TRBD1 as the D gene, but with no DNA this cannot be confirmed. The germline V gene has CDR1 SGHTA and CDR2 FQGNSA. The CDR3 contains 13 residues.

The chain couples TRBV7-9 to TRBJ2-7; TCRdb's D gene call, TRBD1, goes unchecked for lack of DNA. From germline, CDR1 is SEHNR and CDR2 FQNEAQ (reference sequence). The CDR3 runs to 15 residues. CDR3 sequence reads: CASSLVPTGPDEQYF. Full variable domain (remainder filled in from reference TRBV7-9 and TRBJ2-7): DTGVSQNPRHKITKRGQNVTFRCDPISEHNRLYWYRQTLGQGPEFLTYFQNEAQLEKSRLLSDRFSAERPKGSFSTLEIQRTEQGDSAMYLCASSLVPTGPDEQYFGPGTRLTVT.

The chain joins TRBV11-2 to TRBJ2-1; the D call from TCRdb, TRBD1, cannot be confirmed without DNA. CDR3 length equals 13 residues. Germline V gives CDR1 SGHAT, CDR2 FQNNGV. CDR3 region: CASSTGTVNEQFF.

The chain combines TRBV7-9 with TRBJ2-1; the TCRdb D gene call, TRBD2, has no DNA to confirm it. In germline, CDR1 is SEHNR, CDR2 FQNEAQ (reference sequence). This CDR3 contains 15 residues. The CDR3 is CASTLTSGGYNEQFF.

V is TRBV29-1 and J is TRBJ1-1. The CDR3 sequence is 12 residues long. Looked up from germline, CDR1 is SQVTM and CDR2 is ANQGSEA. CDR3 amino acids: CSVASLNTEAFF. Variable domain in full (rest from reference TRBV29-1 and TRBJ1-1): SAVISQKPSRDICQRGTSLTIQCQVDSQVTMMFWYRQQPGQSLTLIATANQGSEATYESGFVIDKFPISRPNLTFSTLTVSNMSPEDSSIYLCSVASLNTEAFFGQGTRLTVV.

The V and J genes are TRBV7-2 and TRBJ2-3; TCRdb lists TRBD2, though no DNA is available to test this call. Germline-derived CDR1 and CDR2 are SGHTA and FQGNSA. This CDR3 has 17 residues. CDR3 in amino acids: CASSPYGSGLGKDTQYF.

J is TRBJ1-2 and V is TRBV10-3; TCRdb indicates TRBD1, and absent DNA this call remains unverified. CDR1 is ENHRY, CDR2 SYGVKD, per germline. The CDR3 runs to 14 residues. The CDR3 loop reads CAISENRGGYGYTF.

The rearrangement uses TRBV7-2 and TRBJ1-1. The V gene's germline CDR1 is SGHTA and CDR2 FQGNSA. The CDR3 contains 13 residues. CDR3 sequence reads: CASRSSGYAEAFF.

This chain connects TRBV5-1 to TRBJ2-2; TCRdb indicates TRBD1, and absent DNA this call remains unverified. The V gene's germline CDR1 is SGHRS and CDR2 YFSETQ. The CDR3 consists of 14 residues. The CDR3 is CASSGQGTTGELFF. Supplemented by reference TRBV5-1 and TRBJ2-2, the full variable domain reads KAGVTQTPRYLIKTRGQQVTLSCSPISGHRSVSWYQQTPGQGLQFLFEYFSETQRNKGNFPGRFSGRQFSNSRSEMNVSTLELGDSALYLCASSGQGTTGELFFGEGSRLTVL.

This sequence joins TRBV12-3 or TRBV12-4 and TRBJ2-5; TCRdb names TRBD1, which stays unverified in the absence of DNA. This CDR3 has 15 residues. CDR3 region: CASSLEGQGDGTQYF.

The chain combines TRBV6-2 or TRBV6-3 with TRBJ2-1; the D call from TCRdb, TRBD1, cannot be confirmed without DNA. Germline values: CDR1 MNHEY, CDR2 SVGEGT. The CDR3 contains 15 residues. The CDR3 loop reads CASSPLGRFLNEQFF.

The gene calls are TRBV5-1 and TRBJ2-1; TCRdb outputs TRBD2, but without DNA this stays unchecked. This CDR3 has 15 amino acids. The germline CDR1 and CDR2 sequences are SGHRS and YFSETQ. CDR3 in amino acids: CASSWRPSGGNEQFF.

V gene TRBV11-2 combines with J gene TRBJ2-4; TCRdb calls TRBD2, which cannot be checked without DNA. The CDR3 contains 19 residues. Germline loops: CDR1 SGHAT, CDR2 FQNNGV. The chain's CDR3 is CASSSGLAGGFLAKNIQYF.

The chain combines TRBV10-3 with TRBJ1-1; TCRdb gives TRBD1 as the D gene, but with no DNA this cannot be confirmed. The CDR3 covers 14 residues. The germline V gene encodes CDR1 ENHRY and CDR2 SYGVKD. The CDR3 here is CAIGARGLNTEAFF.